Each of the 4 T cell receptor beta chains below was sequenced from the same sample in a study of blood T cell repertoires in COVID-19. Sequencing was performed with immunoSEQ multiplex PCR; in TCRdb, only in-frame clones are kept and a portion is missing. The sample lists some 62,000 clones, 75% to 90% occurring once. Sequencing input: peripheral blood. These receptors all stem from a woman aged 55-70 years with COVID-19, enrolled during active disease.

V and J are TRBV3-1 (or the pseudogene TRBV3-2) and TRBJ1-6; 7 bases are shared with TRBD1. Germline loops: CDR1 LGHDT, CDR2 YNNKEL (reference sequence). Losses at the gene ends were 5 bases for V and 10 bases for J; bases not matched to a gene: 11. This CDR3 comprises 15 residues. Written as DNA, the CDR3 is TGTGCCAGCAGCACCCGACAGGGTGGTCTCTCACCCCTCCACTTT. Its translation: CASSTRQGGLSPLHF.

This clone turned up a few times. The chain joins TRBV6-4 to TRBJ2-1; 8 bases align to TRBD1. CDR3 length: 15 amino acids. Per germline, CDR1 MRHNA and CDR2 SNTAGT. Trimming at V came to 4 bases and at J to 4 bases, leaving 6 bases not matched to a gene. The CDR3 nucleotides read TGTGCCAGCAGTGCGACAGGGGCCCTATACAATGAGCAGTTCTTC. Its protein product is CASSATGALYNEQFF.

This chain uses TRBV19 with TRBJ1-1; unclear D gene. CDR1 LNHDA and CDR2 SQIVND come from the germline V gene (reference sequence). V was clipped by 6 bases and J by 1 base, with 21 bases between them. The CDR3 spans 17 residues. CDR3 DNA: TGTGCCAGTAGCCGGAGGGCCGGTGGGGTATCGAACACTGAAGCTTTCTTT. This codes for CASSRRAGGVSNTEAFF.

The rearrangement joins TRBV18 to TRBJ2-1; no definite D call. The CDR3 is 11 residues long. The V gene's germline CDR1 is KGHSH and CDR2 LQKENI. Trimming pared 4 bases from V and 7 bases from J, leaving 5 bases between. CDR3 residues: CASSLINEQFF. DNA of the CDR3: TGTGCCAGCTCACTCATTAATGAGCAGTTCTTC.